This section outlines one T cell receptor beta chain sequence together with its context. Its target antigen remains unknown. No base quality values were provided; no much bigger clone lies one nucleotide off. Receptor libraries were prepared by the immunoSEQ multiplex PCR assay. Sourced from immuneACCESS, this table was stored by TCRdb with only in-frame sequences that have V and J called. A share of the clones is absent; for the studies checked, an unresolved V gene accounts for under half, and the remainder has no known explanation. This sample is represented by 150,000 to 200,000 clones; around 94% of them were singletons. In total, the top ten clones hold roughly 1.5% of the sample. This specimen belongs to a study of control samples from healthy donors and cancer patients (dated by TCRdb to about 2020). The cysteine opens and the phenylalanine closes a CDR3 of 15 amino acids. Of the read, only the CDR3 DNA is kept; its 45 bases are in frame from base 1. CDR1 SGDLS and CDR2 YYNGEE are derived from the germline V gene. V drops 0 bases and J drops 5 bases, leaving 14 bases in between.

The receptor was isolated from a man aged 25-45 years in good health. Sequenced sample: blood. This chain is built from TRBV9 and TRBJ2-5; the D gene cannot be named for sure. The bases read TGTGCCAGCAGCGTAGATAACCGGCTCGGGGAGACCCAGTACTTC. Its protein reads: CASSVDNRLGETQYF.